This TCR beta chain was sequenced in a study of blood T cell repertoires in COVID-19. Across the whole study: Acute-phase and convalescent COVID-19 samples originated in the United States, Italy and Spain. Nucleic acid was either cDNA or gDNA, and it came from T cells, B-cell-depleted T cells, or PBMCs.

V dropped 4 bases and J dropped 4; count of bases not matched to a gene: 7. The CDR3 is 15 residues long. Germline-derived CDR1 and CDR2 are SGHNT and YYREEE (reference sequence). Under the authors' procedure: Amplification with reference gene primers provided the estimates of nucleated cell counts. Sequencing used immunoSEQ multiplex PCR; TCRdb keeps in-frame clones, though not all of them. That table supplies the V and J calls and clone size; D and trimming were determined from the DNA. The sample has tens of thousands of clones, less than 85% seen once. The V and J genes are TRBV5-4 and TRBJ2-5; TRBD1 aligns across 10 bases. Sequencing used peripheral blood. This TCR was recovered from a man aged 70 or older with acute or convalescent COVID-19. CDR3 in amino acids: CASSVTGGSGETQYF. DNA for the CDR3: TGTGCCAGCAGCGTGACAGGGGGCTCAGGAGAGACCCAGTACTTC. Full variable domain (missing parts from reference TRBV5-4 and TRBJ2-5): ETGVTQSPTHLIKTRGQQVTLRCSSQSGHNTVSWYQQALGQGPQFIFQYYREEENGRGNFPPRFSGLQFPNYSSELNVNALELDDSALYLCASSVTGGSGETQYFGPGTRLLVL.